This T cell receptor beta chain originates from a study of OX40 agonist ivuxolimab in advanced cancers. Produced via immunoSEQ multiplex PCR; TCRdb's table is partial and in-frame only. The data contain around 64,000 clones, roughly 85% of them singletons. The CDR3 is 14 residues long. From germline, CDR1 is SGHKS and CDR2 YYEKEE (reference sequence). With 4 bases clipped from V and 5 bases from J, the junction kept 6 bases outside the gene matches. Sequenced material: CD4+ or CD8+ T cells sorted from blood, taken in a trial of the OX40 agonist ivuxolimab. This TCR derives from an adult with an advanced solid tumor such as melanoma, head and neck, liver or kidney cancer. The V and J genes are TRBV5-5 and TRBJ1-1; 9 bases are a match to TRBD1. The CDR3 reads CASSGTGGWTEAFF. The CDR3 DNA reads TGTGCCAGCAGCGGCACAGGGGGCTGGACTGAAGCTTTCTTT.